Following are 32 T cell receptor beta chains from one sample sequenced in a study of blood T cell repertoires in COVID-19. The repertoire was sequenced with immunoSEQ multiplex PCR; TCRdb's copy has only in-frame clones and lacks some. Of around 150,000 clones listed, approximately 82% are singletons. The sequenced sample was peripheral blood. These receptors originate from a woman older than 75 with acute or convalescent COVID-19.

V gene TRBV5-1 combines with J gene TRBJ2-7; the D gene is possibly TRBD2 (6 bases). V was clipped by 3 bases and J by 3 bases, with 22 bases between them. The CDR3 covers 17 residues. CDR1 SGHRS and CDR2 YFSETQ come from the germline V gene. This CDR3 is CASSSLVSERTNYEQYF. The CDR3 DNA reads TGCGCCAGCAGCTCTCTCGTCTCGGAGCGGACTAACTACGAGCAGTACTTC.

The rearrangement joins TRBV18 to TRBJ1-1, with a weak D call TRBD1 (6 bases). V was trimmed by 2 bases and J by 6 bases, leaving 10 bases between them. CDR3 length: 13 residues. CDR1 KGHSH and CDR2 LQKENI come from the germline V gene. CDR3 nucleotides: TGTGCCAGCTCACCATCGGGGGGCCCTGAAGCTTTCTTT. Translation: CASSPSGGPEAFF.

CDR3 residues: CASSLGVGAGQPQHF. The CDR3 DNA sequence: TGTGCCAGCAGCTTAGGCGTGGGAGCTGGGCAGCCCCAGCATTTT. V usage is TRBV7-8 and J usage is TRBJ1-5, with D uncertain. In germline, CDR1 is SGHVS, CDR2 FQNEAQ. CDR3 size: 15 residues. Trimming cost V 1 base and J 7 bases, with 14 bases left between them.

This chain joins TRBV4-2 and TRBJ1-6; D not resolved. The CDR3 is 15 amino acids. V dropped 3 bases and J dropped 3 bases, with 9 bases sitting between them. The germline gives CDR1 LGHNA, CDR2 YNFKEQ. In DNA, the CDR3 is TGTGCCAGCAGCCATGACACCCACTATAATTCACCCCTCCACTTT. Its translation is CASSHDTHYNSPLHF.

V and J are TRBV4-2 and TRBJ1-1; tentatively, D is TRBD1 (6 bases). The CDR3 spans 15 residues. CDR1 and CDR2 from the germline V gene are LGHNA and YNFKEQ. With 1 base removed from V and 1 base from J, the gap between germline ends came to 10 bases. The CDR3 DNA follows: TGTGCCAGCAGCCAAGGTGGGGGGGCGAACACTGAAGCTTTCTTT. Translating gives CASSQGGGANTEAFF.

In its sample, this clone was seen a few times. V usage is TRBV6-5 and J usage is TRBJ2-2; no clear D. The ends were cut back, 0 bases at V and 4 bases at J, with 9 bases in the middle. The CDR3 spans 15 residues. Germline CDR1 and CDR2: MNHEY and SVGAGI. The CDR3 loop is CASSYSHYSTGELFF. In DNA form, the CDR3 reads TGTGCCAGCAGTTACTCGCACTATAGCACCGGGGAGCTGTTTTTT.

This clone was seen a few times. The CDR3 sequence is CASSPPGGGNTEAFF. DNA for the CDR3: TGTGCCAGCAGCCCCCCGGGAGGGGGCAACACTGAAGCTTTCTTT. The rearrangement uses TRBV6-5 and TRBJ1-1, with TRBD1 matching 7 bases. CDR3 length: 15 residues. Trimming removed 6 bases from V and 2 bases from J; junction bases left unmatched: 9. Germline CDR1 and CDR2: MNHEY and SVGAGI.

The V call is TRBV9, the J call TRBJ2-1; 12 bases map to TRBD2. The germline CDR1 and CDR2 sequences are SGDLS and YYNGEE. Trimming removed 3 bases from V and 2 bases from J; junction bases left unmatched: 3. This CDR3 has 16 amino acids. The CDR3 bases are TGTGCCAGCAGCGCCCGGACTAGCGGGACCTACAATGAGCAGTTCTTC. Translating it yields CASSARTSGTYNEQFF.

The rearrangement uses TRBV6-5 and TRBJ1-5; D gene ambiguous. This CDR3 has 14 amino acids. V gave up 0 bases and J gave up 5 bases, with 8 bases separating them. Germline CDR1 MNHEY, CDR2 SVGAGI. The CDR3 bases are TGTGCCAGCAGTTACTCGTTCGGAGATCAGCCCCAGCATTTT. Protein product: CASSYSFGDQPQHF.

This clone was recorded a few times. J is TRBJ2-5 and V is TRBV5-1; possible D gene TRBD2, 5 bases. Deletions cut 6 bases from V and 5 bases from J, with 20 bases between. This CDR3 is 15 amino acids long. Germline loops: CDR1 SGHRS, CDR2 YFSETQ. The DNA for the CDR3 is TGCGCCAGCACCAAAAACGGGGATTTGAGGGAGACCCAGTACTTC. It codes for CASTKNGDLRETQYF.

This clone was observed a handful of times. CDR3 coding DNA: TGTGCCAGCAGCCCCGGATTCGGGGGATCTGGAAACACCATATATTTT. This gives the protein CASSPGFGGSGNTIYF. The chain has TRBV5-4 and TRBJ1-3, with D possibly matching TRBD1 (5 bases). The CDR3 totals 16 residues. V gave up 4 bases and J gave up 1 base, with 15 bases separating them. Germline V gene lookup returns CDR1 SGHNT and CDR2 YYREEE (reference sequence). Full variable domain (rest looked up from reference TRBV5-4 and TRBJ1-3): ETGVTQSPTHLIKTRGQQVTLRCSSQSGHNTVSWYQQALGQGPQFIFQYYREEENGRGNFPPRFSGLQFPNYSSELNVNALELDDSALYLCASSPGFGGSGNTIYFGEGSWLTVV.

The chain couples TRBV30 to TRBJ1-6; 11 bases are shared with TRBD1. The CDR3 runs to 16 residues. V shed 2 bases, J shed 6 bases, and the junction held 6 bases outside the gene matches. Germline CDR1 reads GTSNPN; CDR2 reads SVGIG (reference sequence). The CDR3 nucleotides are TGTGCCTGGAGTCTGGACAGGGGGCAGGCTAATTCACCCCTCCACTTT. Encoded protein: CAWSLDRGQANSPLHF.

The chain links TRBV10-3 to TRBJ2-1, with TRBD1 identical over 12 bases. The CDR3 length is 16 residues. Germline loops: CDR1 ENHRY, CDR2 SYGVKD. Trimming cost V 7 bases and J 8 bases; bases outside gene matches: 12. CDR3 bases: TGTGCCATCAACGCAGCCGGGACAGGGGGCGCGGATGAGCAGTTCTTC. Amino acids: CAINAAGTGGADEQFF.

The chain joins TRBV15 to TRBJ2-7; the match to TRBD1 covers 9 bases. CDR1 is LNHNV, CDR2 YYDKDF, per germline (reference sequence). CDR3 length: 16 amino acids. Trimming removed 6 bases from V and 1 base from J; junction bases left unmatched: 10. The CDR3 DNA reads TGTGCCACCAGTTTCTCTCCCGGGACAGGGTCCTACGAGCAGTACTTC. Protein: CATSFSPGTGSYEQYF.

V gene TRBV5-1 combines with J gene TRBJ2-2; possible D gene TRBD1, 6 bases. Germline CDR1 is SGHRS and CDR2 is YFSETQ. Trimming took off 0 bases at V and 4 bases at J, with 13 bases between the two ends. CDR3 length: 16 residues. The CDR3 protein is CASSLGTGKATGELFF. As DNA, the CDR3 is TGCGCCAGCAGCTTGGGTACAGGGAAGGCCACCGGGGAGCTGTTTTTT.

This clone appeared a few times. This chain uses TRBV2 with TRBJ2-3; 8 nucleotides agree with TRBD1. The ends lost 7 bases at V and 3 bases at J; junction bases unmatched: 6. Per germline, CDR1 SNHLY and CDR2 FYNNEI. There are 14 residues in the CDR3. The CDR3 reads CASKKDRVTDTQYF. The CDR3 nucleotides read TGTGCCAGCAAGAAGGACAGGGTAACAGATACGCAGTATTTT.

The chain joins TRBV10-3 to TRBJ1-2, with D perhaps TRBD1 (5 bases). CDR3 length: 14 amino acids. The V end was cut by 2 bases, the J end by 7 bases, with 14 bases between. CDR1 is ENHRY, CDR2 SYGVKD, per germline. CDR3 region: CAISEQVFGGGYTF. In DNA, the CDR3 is TGTGCCATCAGTGAGCAGGTCTTCGGGGGTGGCTACACCTTC.

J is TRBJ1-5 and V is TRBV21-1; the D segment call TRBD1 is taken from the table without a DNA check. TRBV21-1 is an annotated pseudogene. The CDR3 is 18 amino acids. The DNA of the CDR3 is TGTGCCAGCAGCAAAGCGCTCCAAGGGACAGGTAGCAATCAGCCCCAGCATTTT. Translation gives CASSKALQGTGSNQPQHF.

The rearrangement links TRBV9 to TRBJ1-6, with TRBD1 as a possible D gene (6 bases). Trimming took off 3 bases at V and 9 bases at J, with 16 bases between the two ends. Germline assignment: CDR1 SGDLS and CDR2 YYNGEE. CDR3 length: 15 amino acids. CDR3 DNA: TGTGCCAGCAGCGCTGGGGGCAGGGTCGGTTCACCCCTCCACTTT. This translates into CASSAGGRVGSPLHF.

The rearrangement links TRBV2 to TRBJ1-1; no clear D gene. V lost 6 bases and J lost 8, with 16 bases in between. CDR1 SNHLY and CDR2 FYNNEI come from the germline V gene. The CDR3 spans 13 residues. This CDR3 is CASSLSGISEAFF. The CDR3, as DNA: TGTGCCAGCAGCCTATCAGGTATTTCCGAAGCTTTCTTT.

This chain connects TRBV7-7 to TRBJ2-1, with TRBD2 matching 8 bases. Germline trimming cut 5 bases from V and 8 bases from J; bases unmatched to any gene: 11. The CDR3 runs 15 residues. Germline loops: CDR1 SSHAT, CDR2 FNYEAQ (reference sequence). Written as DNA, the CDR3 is TGTGCCAGCAGCCGGGGGGGCGGGAGCACCCATGAGCAGTTCTTC. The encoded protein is CASSRGGGSTHEQFF.

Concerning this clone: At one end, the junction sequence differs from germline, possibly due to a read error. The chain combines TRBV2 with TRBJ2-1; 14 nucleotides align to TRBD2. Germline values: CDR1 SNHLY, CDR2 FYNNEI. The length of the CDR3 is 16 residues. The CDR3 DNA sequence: TGTGCCAGCAGCGAAGGACTAGCGGGAGGAGGGTATGAGCAGTTCTTC. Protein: CASSEGLAGGGYEQFF.

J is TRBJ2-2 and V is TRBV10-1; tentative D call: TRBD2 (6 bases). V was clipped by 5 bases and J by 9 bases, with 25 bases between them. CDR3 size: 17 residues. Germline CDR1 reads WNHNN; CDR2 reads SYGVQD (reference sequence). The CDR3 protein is CASSSAPQGGPFRELFF. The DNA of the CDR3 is TGCGCCAGCAGTTCCGCCCCCCAGGGAGGACCGTTCCGGGAGCTGTTTTTT.

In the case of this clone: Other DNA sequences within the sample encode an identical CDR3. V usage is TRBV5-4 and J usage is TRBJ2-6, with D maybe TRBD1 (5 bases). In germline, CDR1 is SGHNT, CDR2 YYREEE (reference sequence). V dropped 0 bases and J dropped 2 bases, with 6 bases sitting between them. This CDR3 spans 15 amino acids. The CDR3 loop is CASSLGGAGANVLTF. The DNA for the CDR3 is TGTGCCAGCAGCTTGGGGGGCGCTGGGGCCAACGTCCTGACTTTC. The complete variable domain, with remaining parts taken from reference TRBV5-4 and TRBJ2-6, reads ETGVTQSPTHLIKTRGQQVTLRCSSQSGHNTVSWYQQALGQGPQFIFQYYREEENGRGNFPPRFSGLQFPNYSSELNVNALELDDSALYLCASSLGGAGANVLTFGAGSRLTVL.

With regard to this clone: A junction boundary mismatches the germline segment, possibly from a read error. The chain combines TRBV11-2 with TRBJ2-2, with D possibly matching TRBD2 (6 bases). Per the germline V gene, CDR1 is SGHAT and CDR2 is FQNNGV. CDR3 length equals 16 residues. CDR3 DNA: TGTGCCAGCAGCCCTAAGGACTATCCGAATACCGGGGAGCTGTTTTTT. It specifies CASSPKDYPNTGELFF. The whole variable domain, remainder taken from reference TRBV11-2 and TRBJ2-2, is EAGVAQSPRYKIIEKRQSVAFWCNPISGHATLYWYQQILGQGPKLLIQFQNNGVVDDSQLPKDRFSAERLKGVDSTLKIQPAKLEDSAVYLCASSPKDYPNTGELFFGEGSRLTVL.

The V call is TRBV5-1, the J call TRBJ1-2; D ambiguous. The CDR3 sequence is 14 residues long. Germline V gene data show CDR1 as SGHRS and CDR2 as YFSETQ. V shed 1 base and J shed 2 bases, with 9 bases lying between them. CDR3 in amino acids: CASSLNVQNYGYTF. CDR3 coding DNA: TGCGCCAGCAGCTTGAACGTACAGAACTATGGCTACACCTTC.

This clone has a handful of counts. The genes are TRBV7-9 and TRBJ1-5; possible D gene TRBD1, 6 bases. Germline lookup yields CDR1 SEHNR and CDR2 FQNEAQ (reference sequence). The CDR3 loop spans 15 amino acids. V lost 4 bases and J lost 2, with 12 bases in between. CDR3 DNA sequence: TGTGCCAGCAGCTCCACAGGGCCAGGCAATCAGCCCCAGCATTTT. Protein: CASSSTGPGNQPQHF. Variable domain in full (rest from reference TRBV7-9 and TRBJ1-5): DTGVSQNPRHKITKRGQNVTFRCDPISEHNRLYWYRQTLGQGPEFLTYFQNEAQLEKSRLLSDRFSAERPKGSFSTLEIQRTEQGDSAMYLCASSSTGPGNQPQHFGDGTRLSIL.

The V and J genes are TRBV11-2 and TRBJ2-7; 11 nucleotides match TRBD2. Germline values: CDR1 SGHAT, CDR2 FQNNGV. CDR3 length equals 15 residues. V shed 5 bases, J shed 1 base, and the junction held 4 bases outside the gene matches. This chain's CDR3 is CASSPLAGGSYEQYF. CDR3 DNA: TGTGCCAGCAGCCCCCTAGCGGGAGGTTCCTACGAGCAGTACTTC.

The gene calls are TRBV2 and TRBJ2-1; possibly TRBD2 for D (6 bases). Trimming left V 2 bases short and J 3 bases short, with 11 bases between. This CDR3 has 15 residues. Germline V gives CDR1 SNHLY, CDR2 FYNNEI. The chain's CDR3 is CASSELEGNYNEQFF. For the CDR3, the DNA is TGTGCCAGCAGTGAATTGGAGGGGAACTACAATGAGCAGTTCTTC.

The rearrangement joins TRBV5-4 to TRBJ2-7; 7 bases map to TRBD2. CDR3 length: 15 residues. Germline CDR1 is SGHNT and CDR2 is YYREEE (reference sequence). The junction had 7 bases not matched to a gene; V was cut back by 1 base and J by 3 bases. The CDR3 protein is CASSLFGEGIYEQYF. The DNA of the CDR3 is TGTGCCAGCAGCTTGTTCGGGGAGGGTATCTACGAGCAGTACTTC.

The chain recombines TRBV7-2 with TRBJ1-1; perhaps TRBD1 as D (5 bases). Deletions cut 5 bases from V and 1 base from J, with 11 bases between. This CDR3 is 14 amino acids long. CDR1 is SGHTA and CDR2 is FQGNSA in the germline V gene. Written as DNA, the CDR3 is TGTGCCAGCAGCCCGGGGGTGACGAACACTGAAGCTTTCTTT. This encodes CASSPGVTNTEAFF. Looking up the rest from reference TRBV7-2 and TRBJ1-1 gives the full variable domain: GAGVSQSPSNKVTEKGKDVELRCDPISGHTALYWYRQSLGQGLEFLIYFQGNSAPDKSGLPSDRFSAERTGGSVSTLTIQRTQQEDSAVYLCASSPGVTNTEAFFGQGTRLTVV.

CDR3 region: CASSLDSITGYTF. CDR3 bases: TGTGCCAGCAGCTTAGACAGTATAACTGGCTACACCTTC. The chain recombines TRBV7-2 with TRBJ1-2; D is unresolved. V was cut by 1 base and J by 7 bases, with 10 bases left in between. Germline V gene sequence: CDR1 SGHTA, CDR2 FQGNSA. CDR3 length: 13 amino acids.